This T cell receptor (beta chain) was identified in a study of response to subunit inactivated influenza vaccine (dated by TCRdb to about 2018). For the wider study: Deep quantitative profiling of the T cell receptor repertoire was used in the study to follow responses to a trivalent subunit inactivated influenza vaccine.

Here is what the overall study found, with its caveats: The authors proposed that each seasonal influenza vaccination may bring in only a limited number of new T cells.

As concerns this clonotype: Its cognate antigen has yet to be identified. No base-level quality is on record; no much larger clone is a single base apart.

Spanning cysteine to phenylalanine, the CDR3 consists of 14 amino acids. Left in the record is the CDR3 DNA by itself, 42 bases read in frame from the first base. V loses 4 bases at its end and J loses 1 base; junction bases beyond the gene matches: 3. The germline V gene yields KGHSH for CDR1 and LQKENI for CDR2. Library method: RT-PCR. The reads were generated on an Illumina HiSeq 2500. TCRdb reprocessing: public reads trimmed at Q25 with fastp, clones called with MiXCR, in-frame beta chains kept. Identical CDR3 protein sequences are pooled into one entry, listed with their most common genes and DNA. Recorded for this sample are about 540,000 distinct CDR3 sequences; approximately 22% of them occurred a single time. Clones ranked in the top ten supply around 2.8% of the sample. These sequences were also reported in another study, on T cells expressing NK-cell markers. The second study also describes: TCR beta cDNA libraries were prepared using 5'RACE template switching, which introduced a universal primer site and unique molecular identifiers. In sorted CD3+CD56+NKG2C+, CD3+CD56+NKG2C- and CD3+CD56-NKG2C+ T-cell subsets from 7 or 8 donors, TCR beta-chain repertoires were profiled. Among the eight sequenced donors, seven were HCMV-seropositive and one was HCMV-seronegative. In several experiments an anti-gammadeltaTCR antibody was added to restrict sorting to alphabetaTCR-expressing T cells. In more than five donors, the dominant CD3+CD56+NKG2C+ clonotypes ranked among the top 10 CD8+ clonotypes, making up roughly 1.0-8% of CD8+ T cells. Those dominant clonotypes were again the most abundant among CD3+CD56-NKG2C+ cells in a few donors, at roughly 28.3-60.1%. Whether the expanded NKG2C-expressing T cell clones were specific for HCMV antigens remained unclear. The study sequenced eight donors, all healthy volunteers chosen at random: three men and five women. HCMV serostatus was determined by detecting HCMV-specific IgG in serum with a commercial ELISA kit. Ficoll density gradient centrifugation was used to isolate peripheral blood mononuclear cells from blood. Magnetic immunoseparation with Miltenyi isolation kits was used to isolate CD4+ and CD8+ T cells from PBMC. cDNA synthesis was primed from the TCR beta constant segment, followed by two successive PCR amplification steps. Sequencing of the libraries produced 2 x 150 bp reads on Illumina HiSeq 2000/2500, MiSeq or NextSeq. MIGEC was used to demultiplex reads and group the reads by UMI, and MiTCR was used to assemble and quantify clonotypes. Only TCR cDNA sequences supported by at least two reads were kept to exclude erroneous sequences. The tcR package was used for downstream repertoire analysis, and clonotypes were matched across fractions by CDR3 nucleotide sequence plus V segment. VDJmatch was used to annotate antigen specificity against VDJdb, with one amino acid substitution in CDR3 permitted.

This sequence originates from a man aged 50 or older who received an inactivated influenza vaccine. Donor details come from another sample of the same person, matched by shared clones. The source material was CD4+ T cells sorted from PBMCs, sampled 11 to 12 days after vaccination. The sequence links TRBV18 to TRBJ1-2; the junction holds 7 bases that match TRBD1. The DNA sequence is given as TGTGCCAGCTCACGGGACAGCCTTAACTATGGCTACACCTTC. Its product reads: CASSRDSLNYGYTF. When the CDR3 is completed using the reference TRBV18 and TRBJ1-2 genes on either side, the full variable domain is NAGVMQNPRHLVRRRGQEARLRCSPMKGHSHVYWYRQLPEEGLKFMVYLQKENIIDESGMPKERFSAEFPKEGPSILRIQQVVRGDSAAYFCASSRDSLNYGYTFGSGTRLTVV.